Presented here are 9 T cell receptor beta chains from one specimen sequenced in a study of beta chain features in type 1 diabetes. Sequencing targeted expressed TCRB transcripts, as all isolated RNA had been reverse transcribed. The data were produced by immunoSEQ multiplex PCR, yet TCRdb's version contains in-frame clones alone and is incomplete. This sample carries about 340,000 clones, around an eighth of them seen once, and the ten largest clones take about 0.015%. What these receptors recognize is not known. Study results and limitations: TCRB CDR3s from Type 1 diabetes patients were moderately but significantly shorter in all four CD4+ subsets.

Material: naive CD4+ T cells from blood. The receptors shown here come from a young woman with type 1 diabetes.

In this sample, this clone turned up a few times. The rearrangement uses TRBV2 and TRBJ2-7; 14 bases line up with TRBD2. V dropped 10 bases and J dropped 3; count of bases not matched to a gene: 8. Germline CDR1 and CDR2: SNHLY and FYNNEI. The CDR3 contains 15 residues. DNA for the CDR3: TGTGCCACCACCGGAGGACTAGCGGGAGGCTACGAGCAGTACTTC. Protein sequence: CATTGGLAGGYEQYF.

This clone has more than one count but fewer than ten. This rearrangement joins TRBV29-1 to TRBJ2-1, with 7 bases that match TRBD2. The CDR3 extends over 13 amino acids. The germline gives CDR1 SQVTM, CDR2 ANQGSEA. The junction had 5 bases not matched to a gene; V was cut back by 6 bases and J by 3 bases. The CDR3 here is CSVRAGLYNEQFF. Written as DNA, the CDR3 is TGCAGCGTCCGAGCGGGACTCTACAATGAGCAGTTCTTC.

In this sample, this clone turned up a few times. This chain uses TRBV28 with TRBJ2-7; 7 bases align to TRBD1. Trimming at V came to 7 bases and at J to 3 bases, leaving 9 bases not matched to a gene. Germline V gene lookup returns CDR1 MDHEN and CDR2 SYDVKM. The CDR3 sequence is 14 residues long. The CDR3 sequence: CASTKPGQVYEQYF. The CDR3 bases are TGTGCCAGCACCAAACCTGGACAGGTCTACGAGCAGTACTTC.

This rearrangement joins TRBV7-2 to TRBJ2-7; the D gene is possibly TRBD2 (6 bases). The V gene lost 3 bases and the J gene lost 2 bases, with 11 bases spanning the gap. The germline gives CDR1 SGHTA, CDR2 FQGNSA. The CDR3 contains 14 residues. As DNA, the CDR3 is TGTGCCAGCAGCTTTGGAGGGAGCACCTACGAGCAGTACGTC. Its protein is CASSFGGSTYEQYV.

This chain links TRBV29-1 with TRBJ2-6; the match to TRBD2 covers 11 bases. Germline trimming cut 5 bases from V and 0 bases from J; bases unmatched to any gene: 9. The CDR3 consists of 18 residues. Looked up from germline, CDR1 is SQVTM and CDR2 is ANQGSEA. The CDR3 loop reads CSVRLAGYSHSGANVLTF. For the CDR3, the DNA is TGCAGCGTTCGACTAGCGGGATACTCCCACTCTGGGGCCAACGTCCTGACTTTC.

The chain links TRBV5-1 to TRBJ2-7; TRBD1 agrees at 10 bases. Losses at the gene ends were 4 bases for V and 4 bases for J; bases not matched to a gene: 5. The CDR3 sequence is 14 residues long. CDR1 SGHRS and CDR2 YFSETQ come from the germline V gene. The CDR3 sequence is CASSAPGQGYEQYF. CDR3 in DNA: TGCGCCAGCAGCGCACCGGGACAGGGGTACGAGCAGTACTTC.

A few counts support this clone. Here the CDR3 reads CASSLRTGGPQETQYF. In DNA, the CDR3 is TGCGCCAGCAGCTTGCGGACAGGGGGGCCGCAAGAGACCCAGTACTTC. This sequence joins TRBV5-1 and TRBJ2-5; TRBD1 matches at 10 bases. The V and J ends lost 1 base and 2 bases, in that order; junction bases with no gene match: 5. The length of the CDR3 is 16 residues. Germline V gene lookup returns CDR1 SGHRS and CDR2 YFSETQ. Looking up the rest from reference TRBV5-1 and TRBJ2-5 gives the full variable domain: KAGVTQTPRYLIKTRGQQVTLSCSPISGHRSVSWYQQTPGQGLQFLFEYFSETQRNKGNFPGRFSGRQFSNSRSEMNVSTLELGDSALYLCASSLRTGGPQETQYFGPGTRLLVL.

The chain combines TRBV5-1 with TRBJ2-3; D remains unclear. V lost 1 base, J lost 1 base, and 10 bases lay in between. Germline CDR1 and CDR2: SGHRS and YFSETQ. The length of the CDR3 is 15 residues. Here the CDR3 reads CASSLPRSGTDTQYF. The DNA for the CDR3 is TGCGCCAGCAGCTTGCCTAGATCGGGCACAGATACGCAGTATTTT.

The chain combines TRBV13 with TRBJ2-7; D gene ambiguous. CDR1 PRHDT and CDR2 FYEKMQ come from the germline V gene (reference sequence). The CDR3 contains 13 residues. Trimming stripped 3 bases from V and 1 base from J, with 7 bases between. CDR3 DNA: TGTGCCAGCAGCTTCCGTCGTTCCTACGAGCAGTACTTC. Protein: CASSFRRSYEQYF.